Given below is one T cell receptor beta chain in context. The antigen is not known. Germline lookup yields CDR1 MNHEY and CDR2 SVGAGI. This CDR3 is built from 15 residues. This sample was included in a study of cytomegalovirus exposure and HLA in healthy donors. Findings of the study overall: What a later analysis showed was that several of the most significant clusters appeared linked to common viral pathogens.

PCR was performed using 60 Vbeta and 13 Jbeta primers. Assay: immunoSEQ multiplex PCR; the TCRdb copy retains only in-frame clones and omits some. This sample has approximately 150,000 clones; around 79% occur once, and the top ten carry 4.3%. Input material: PBMCs. The chain employs TRBV6-5 and TRBJ2-5, with a possible D match to TRBD2 (6 bases). The J call is uncertain, as TRBJ2-7 better fits the DNA end. The source is a man in his forties in good health and CMV-seronegative. CDR3 sequence (DNA): TGTGCCAGCAGCCTAACCAGCGGGTCCTCCTACGAGCAGTACTTC. Its protein is CASSLTSGSSYEQYF.